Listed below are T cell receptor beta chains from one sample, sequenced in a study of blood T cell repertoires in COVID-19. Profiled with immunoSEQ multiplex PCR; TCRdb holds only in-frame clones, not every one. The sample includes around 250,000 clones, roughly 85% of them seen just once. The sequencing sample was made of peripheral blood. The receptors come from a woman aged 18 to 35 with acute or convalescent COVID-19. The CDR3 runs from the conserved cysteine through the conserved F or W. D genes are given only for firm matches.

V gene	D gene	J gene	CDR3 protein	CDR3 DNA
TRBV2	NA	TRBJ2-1	CASRGDFLLSSYNEQFF	TGTGCCAGCAGAGGGGACTTTCTCCTTAGCTCCTACAATGAGCAGTTCTTC
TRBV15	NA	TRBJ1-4	CATSRQGMADEKLFF	TGTGCCACCAGCAGGCAGGGTATGGCCGACGAAAAACTGTTTTTT
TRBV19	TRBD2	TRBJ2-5	CASSIEASGFQETQYF	TGTGCCAGTAGTATAGAGGCTAGCGGATTCCAAGAGACCCAGTACTTC
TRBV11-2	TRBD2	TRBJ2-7	CASSLWREDEQYF	TGTGCCAGCAGCTTATGGCGGGAGGACGAGCAGTACTTC
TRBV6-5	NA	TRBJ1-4	CASSQPPGTFQFF	TGTGCCAGCAGCCAACCACCAGGGACATTTCAGTTTTTT
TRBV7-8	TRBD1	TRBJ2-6	CASSPRTRQGERYSGANVLTF	TGTGCCAGCAGCCCCCGAACTAGACAGGGAGAGAGATACTCTGGGGCCAACGTCCTGACTTTC
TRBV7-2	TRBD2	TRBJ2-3	CASSLAGLGTDTQYF	TGTGCCAGCAGCTTAGCGGGACTAGGCACAGATACGCAGTATTTT
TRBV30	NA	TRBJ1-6	CAWRRQVNSPLHF	TGTGCCTGGAGACGGCAGGTTAATTCACCCCTCCACTTT
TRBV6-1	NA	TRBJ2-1	CASSEVDYRNEQFF	TGTGCCAGCAGTGAAGTAGACTACCGAAATGAGCAGTTCTTC
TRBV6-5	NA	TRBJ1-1	CASINRAGTEAFF	TGTGCCAGCATCAACAGGGCCGGGACTGAAGCTTTCTTT
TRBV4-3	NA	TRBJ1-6	CASSQGEGLSYNSPLHF	TGCGCCAGCAGCCAAGGGGAGGGATTGTCCTATAATTCACCCCTCCACTTT
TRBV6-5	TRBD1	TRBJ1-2	CASSIQGGASYGYTF	TGTGCCAGCAGTATCCAAGGGGGCGCGAGCTATGGCTACACCTTC
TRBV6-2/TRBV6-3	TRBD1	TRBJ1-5	CASSVLLPGQTYSNQPQHF	TGTGCCAGCAGTGTGCTCCTCCCGGGACAGACATATAGCAATCAGCCCCAGCATTTT
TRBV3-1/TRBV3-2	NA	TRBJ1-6	CASSQGSGHYNSPLHF	TGTGCCAGCAGCCAAGGGTCAGGGCATTATAATTCACCCCTCCACTTT
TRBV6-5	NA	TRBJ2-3	CASSSPSEGLITQYF	TGTGCCAGCAGCTCCCCATCGGAGGGCCTAATTACGCAGTATTTT
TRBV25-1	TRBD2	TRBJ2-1	CASSLAGGDNEQFF	TGTGCCAGCAGTCTAGCGGGGGGTGACAATGAGCAGTTCTTC
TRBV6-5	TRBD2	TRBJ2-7	CASSYSWEGIYEQYF	TGTGCCAGCAGTTACTCGTGGGAGGGTATTTACGAGCAGTACTTC
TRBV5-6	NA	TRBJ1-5	CASSSGGAYSGQPQHF	TGTGCCAGCAGCTCGGGGGGGGCCTATTCGGGGCAGCCCCAGCATTTT